This T cell receptor beta chain was sequenced in a study of shared T cell receptors in the human thymus. The germline V gene has CDR1 LNHDA and CDR2 SQIVND (reference sequence). Between the trimmed V and J ends, which lost 6 bases and 4 bases, there was a span of 13 bases. The CDR3 contains 14 residues. Sequencing was performed with immunoSEQ multiplex PCR; in TCRdb, only in-frame clones are kept and a portion is missing. The sample has more than 550,000 clones; over 75% are singletons. A further study also used this sample, focusing on human thymus T cells. As that study records: The source of the thymus tissue was resections taken during corrective heart surgery. Thymic and blood repertoires appeared to carry a bias in their V and J gene usage.

The source is a girl less than two years old with a congenital heart defect. The rearrangement uses TRBV19 and TRBJ2-1; the D gene is possibly TRBD2 (5 bases). Sequencing used thymocytes. CDR3: CASRGSRTYNEQFF. The CDR3 bases are TGTGCCAGTAGAGGGAGCAGGACGTACAATGAGCAGTTCTTC.